This TCR beta chain is from a study of shared clonotypes between healthy human individuals (dated by TCRdb to the early 2020s). A note on the overall study: A couple of women and a few men aged 18 to 49 years were included in the cohort. For each donor, CD4 naive and CD4 memory were each given three plates, CD8 naive was given two plates, and CD8 memory was given one plate. To estimate repertoire size and how much clonotypes are shared between individuals, the study performed deep sequencing of blood TCR repertoires from a few healthy adults. Libraries were prepared and TCR repertoires were sequenced by different laboratories using diverse techniques, in order to increase sequencing depth and limit assay-specific biases. Leukapheresis yielded between about 0.9 and 9.5 billion PBMCs per donor.

The donors were healthy, HIV-negative adults who had no recently reported acute infections or vaccinations. Only Caucasian adults living in Nashville, Tennessee, USA were represented among the donors. Magnetic negative selection was used to enrich CD4+ T cells, after which naive cells were positively selected on CD45RA and the negative fraction became the memory subset. Blood was obtained by leukapheresis, after which PBMCs were separated by Ficoll-Histopaque density gradient centrifugation and cryopreserved in liquid nitrogen vapor phase. Analytical flow cytometry was used to check the purity and quantity of every magnetically sorted T cell population. Genomic DNA was isolated from every sorted fraction and measured by UV absorbance on a Nanodrop 2000c. The investigation overall reported the following: Naive subsets generally had larger estimated clonotype richness than memory subsets. Pairwise subsampling indicated that sequencing depth was expected to affect the degree of clonotype sharing among donors. The small number of donors limited the genetic and exposure-history diversity represented. Sampling was restricted to blood, and TCR repertoires in tissues likely differ from the TCR repertoires found in blood. Clonotypes shared by all four sorted-subset donors showed higher generation probabilities than non-shared clonotypes. Roughly 5% of naive CD4, roughly 3.5% of naive CD8, approximately 2% of memory CD4, and about 0.4% of memory CD8 clonotypes were shared across a few donors. Even with the large sequencing depth, rarefaction of the sorted-subset datasets indicated that sequencing was incomplete.

For CDR1 and CDR2, the germline V gene lists SQVTM and ANQGSEA. Including the terminal cysteine and phenylalanine, the CDR3 comprises 13 residues. Here the CDR3 DNA is all that survives: 39 bases in frame from base 1. V is reduced by 6 bases and J by 3 bases, leaving a spacing of 12 bases between them. To note about this clone: What this receptor recognizes is not known. Base qualities are not at hand, and no much larger clone is one base apart.

Using the deep immunoSEQ assay, multiplex PCR amplified TCR CDR3 regions from genomic DNA. Genomic DNA extracted from each cell subset was distributed evenly over all wells of several immunoSEQ 96-well plates, and each plate served as one replicate. Each replicate PCR for sorted subsets received approximately 220 ng genomic DNA, equal to around 32,000 T cell genomes. Purified libraries were quantified with a Qubit 3.0 fluorometer, sized on a Bioanalyzer 2100, and re-quantified with the KAPA Library Quantification kit. Every immunoSEQ 96-well plate was sequenced on a dedicated single-read 150-cycle Illumina NextSeq 550 flow cell. The source study handled its data this way. Because only junctional sequences without quality scores were contained in the immunoSEQ output, filtering matching that applied to full-length reads could not be performed. Sequences were annotated with PyIR, a Python wrapper for IgBLAST v1.9, using IMGT germline references to assign V/J genes and CDR3. Any read was removed if the V/J assignment was weak (E-value above 1e-6), the CDR3 was missing, or the read contained stop codons, out-of-frame junctions, or ambiguous translated residues. A V3J clonotype was defined by an identical inferred V gene, J gene, and CDR3 amino acid sequence. To compute the percentage overlap between repertoires, the number of shared unique clonotypes was divided by the size of the smaller repertoire. Richness of each repertoire was evaluated using RTK rarefaction, the Chao1 estimator, and Recon v2.1 estimates of unobserved clonotypes. OLGA was used to compute generation probabilities for all TCRbeta clonotypes that the gDNA method yielded from a handful of donors. This immuneACCESS table, as held by TCRdb, lists in-frame sequences with V and J called but not all clones. Of the missing ones, under half trace to an unresolved V gene in checked studies; the others have no known cause. D and trimming come from the DNA, and the V and J calls and clone size come from that table. The sample table records approximately 640,000 clones; about two thirds of these occur just once. The biggest ten clones account for less than 2% of the sample.

The receptor comes from a woman aged 25 to 39 in good health. The chain is made from TRBV29-1 and TRBJ1-5, with a weak D call of TRBD1 (6 bases match). The sequenced sample consisted of memory CD4+ T cells sorted from blood. The meaning of the sample's cell subset or site label: CD45RA-negative fraction. The nucleotides read TGCAGCGTATTACAGGGAAACAATCAGCCCCAGCATTTT. Its protein reads: CSVLQGNNQPQHF.